This T cell receptor beta chain comes out of a study of somatic mutations in cytotoxic T cells in rheumatoid arthritis. Libraries were prepared by immunoSEQ multiplex PCR; TCRdb keeps only in-frame clonotypes and omits some of them. The sample lists 20,000 or so clones, roughly four fifths occurring once. The CDR3 contains 14 residues. Trimming took off 1 base at V and 5 bases at J, with 8 bases between the two ends. Germline loops: CDR1 SGHVS, CDR2 FNYEAQ. Sequencing used CD8+ T cells sorted from blood. This clonotype was sampled from a woman between 45 and 65 years old in good health. The chain carries TRBV7-6 and TRBJ1-4; D possibly corresponds to TRBD1 (6 bases). The CDR3 DNA reads TGTGCCAGCAGCTTAGATGGACAGAATGAAAAACTGTTTTTT. Amino acid sequence: CASSLDGQNEKLFF.